One and the same sample provided the 8 T cell receptor beta chains below, sequenced in a study of OX40 agonist ivuxolimab in advanced cancers. Sequenced by immunoSEQ multiplex PCR; TCRdb stores in-frame clones only, minus some. This table has over 55,000 clones, about 86% appearing once. Specimen: CD4+ or CD8+ T cells sorted from blood, collected in a trial of the OX40 agonist ivuxolimab. The receptors derive from an adult with an advanced solid tumor such as melanoma, head and neck, liver or kidney cancer.

The chain combines TRBV2 with TRBJ2-3; a possible D gene is TRBD2 (6 bases). Germline V lookup: CDR1 SNHLY, CDR2 FYNNEI. This CDR3 has 16 residues. V lost 6 bases, J lost 4 bases, and 20 bases lay in between. The CDR3 spells CASRLYPGLGADTQYF. The CDR3 DNA follows: TGTGCCAGCAGACTCTACCCGGGACTGGGAGCAGATACGCAGTATTTT.

The chain links TRBV7-2 to TRBJ1-1; D not certain. V lost 0 bases, J lost 7 bases, and 6 bases lay in between. Germline V gives CDR1 SGHTA, CDR2 FQGNSA. CDR3 length: 12 amino acids. This CDR3 is CASSLALGEAFF. The CDR3 nucleotides read TGTGCCAGCAGCTTAGCGCTGGGTGAAGCTTTCTTT.

This chain uses TRBV7-2 with TRBJ2-7; tentative D call: TRBD2 (5 bases). This CDR3 contains 16 residues. Germline CDR1 SGHTA, CDR2 FQGNSA. Trimming shortened V by 5 bases and J by 3 bases, and 20 bases separated the two germline ends. As DNA, the CDR3 is TGTGCCAGCAGCCTGGATCGGGGTATCTCATACTACGAGCAGTACTTC. It yields the protein CASSLDRGISYYEQYF. The full variable domain, rest sourced from reference TRBV7-2 and TRBJ2-7, is GAGVSQSPSNKVTEKGKDVELRCDPISGHTALYWYRQSLGQGLEFLIYFQGNSAPDKSGLPSDRFSAERTGGSVSTLTIQRTQQEDSAVYLCASSLDRGISYYEQYFGPGTRLTVT.

This clone was detected once. This chain joins TRBV6-1 and TRBJ1-5; no reliable D call. The germline gives CDR1 MNHNS, CDR2 SASEGT. The CDR3 is 15 residues long. V dropped 3 bases and J dropped 3 bases, with 12 bases sitting between them. The chain's CDR3 is CASSDAPMANQPQHF. The CDR3, as DNA: TGTGCCAGCAGTGATGCTCCCATGGCCAATCAGCCCCAGCATTTT.

V and J are TRBV2 and TRBJ1-5; unclear D gene. The CDR3 extends over 15 amino acids. The germline CDR1 and CDR2 sequences are SNHLY and FYNNEI. Trimming cost V 6 bases and J 3 bases, with 15 bases left between them. The CDR3: CASRQLDSHNQPQHF. The CDR3 coding sequence is TGTGCCAGCAGGCAATTGGACTCCCACAATCAGCCCCAGCATTTT.

The chain recombines TRBV11-2 with TRBJ2-7; 7 bases line up with TRBD2. CDR1 is SGHAT, CDR2 FQNNGV, per germline. The CDR3 is 15 residues long. V dropped 0 bases and J dropped 8; count of bases not matched to a gene: 10. The CDR3 DNA is TGTGCCAGCAGCTTAGACCCCGCGGGGGTGGGGCAGCAGTACTTC. It is translated as CASSLDPAGVGQQYF.

This clone has just a few counts. The V and J genes are TRBV2 and TRBJ2-5; D not resolved. The CDR3 loop spans 13 amino acids. The V end was cut by 7 bases, the J end by 3 bases, with 12 bases between. The germline CDR1 and CDR2 sequences are SNHLY and FYNNEI. In nucleotides, the CDR3 is TGTGCCAGCACCGGCCAATTGGAAGAGACCCAGTACTTC. Protein product: CASTGQLEETQYF.

The gene calls are TRBV5-4 and TRBJ1-2, with D unresolved. This CDR3 contains 13 residues. Trimming left V 0 bases short and J 8 bases short, with 11 bases between. Per the germline V gene, CDR1 is SGHNT and CDR2 is YYREEE (reference sequence). For the CDR3, the DNA is TGTGCCAGCAGCTTGGCCGTCTTAGGAGGCTACACCTTC. The encoded protein is CASSLAVLGGYTF.